These 5 T cell receptor beta chains share one sample of origin, sequenced in a study of blood T cell repertoires in COVID-19. Sequencing was performed with immunoSEQ multiplex PCR; in TCRdb, only in-frame clones are kept and a portion is missing. The table has some 250,000 clones, around three quarters seen once. Sequencing input: peripheral blood. Receptors were obtained from a woman of 80 years or more with acute or convalescent COVID-19.

The J gene is TRBJ1-2, the V gene TRBV5-4, with 7 positions matching TRBD1. CDR1 and CDR2 from the germline V gene are SGHNT and YYREEE (reference sequence). After removal of 4 bases from V and 4 bases from J, the junction contained 7 bases not matched to a gene. This CDR3 region has 14 residues. The chain's CDR3 is CASSKQGIGYGYTF. In DNA, the CDR3 is TGTGCCAGCAGCAAACAGGGGATCGGCTATGGCTACACCTTC. The whole variable domain, filled in from reference TRBV5-4 and TRBJ1-2, reads ETGVTQSPTHLIKTRGQQVTLRCSSQSGHNTVSWYQQALGQGPQFIFQYYREEENGRGNFPPRFSGLQFPNYSSELNVNALELDDSALYLCASSKQGIGYGYTFGSGTRLTVV.

The CDR3 sequence is CASSPGGGQGYYNEQFF. The CDR3 nucleotides are TGTGCCAGCAGCCCGGGTGGGGGACAGGGATACTACAATGAGCAGTTCTTC. The V call is TRBV5-4, the J call TRBJ2-1; 9 bases are shared with TRBD1. V trimming: 4 bases; J trimming: 3 bases; junction bases outside the gene matches: 11. Germline CDR1 is SGHNT and CDR2 is YYREEE (reference sequence). The CDR3 is 17 amino acids.

This clone turned up a few times. This CDR3 reads CASFPRMNTEAFF. The CDR3, as DNA: TGTGCCAGCTTTCCCAGGATGAACACTGAAGCTTTCTTT. The gene calls are TRBV18 and TRBJ1-1; no reliable D call. There are 13 residues in the CDR3. V lost 7 bases and J lost 0, with 9 bases in between. Germline V gene data show CDR1 as KGHSH and CDR2 as LQKENI. Full variable domain (rest looked up from reference TRBV18 and TRBJ1-1): NAGVMQNPRHLVRRRGQEARLRCSPMKGHSHVYWYRQLPEEGLKFMVYLQKENIIDESGMPKERFSAEFPKEGPSILRIQQVVRGDSAAYFCASFPRMNTEAFFGQGTRLTVV.

The chain recombines TRBV29-1 with TRBJ1-1; D gene uncertain. V shed 2 bases and J shed 5 bases, with 18 bases lying between them. The CDR3 is made up of 15 amino acids. Per the germline V gene, CDR1 is SQVTM and CDR2 is ANQGSEA. DNA for the CDR3: TGCAGCGTTGAAAGGCAGTCGGGGATGAGGACTGAAGCTTTCTTT. Translation: CSVERQSGMRTEAFF.

This clone showed up just a few times. This chain links TRBV10-2 with TRBJ1-2, with D tentatively TRBD1 (6 bases). Trimming pared 0 bases from V and 2 bases from J, leaving 13 bases between. Germline CDR1 reads WSHSY; CDR2 reads SAAADI. This CDR3 comprises 16 residues. CDR3 in amino acids: CASSESTGTTNYGYTF. Written as DNA, the CDR3 is TGCGCCAGCAGTGAGTCAACAGGGACCACCAACTATGGCTACACCTTC.